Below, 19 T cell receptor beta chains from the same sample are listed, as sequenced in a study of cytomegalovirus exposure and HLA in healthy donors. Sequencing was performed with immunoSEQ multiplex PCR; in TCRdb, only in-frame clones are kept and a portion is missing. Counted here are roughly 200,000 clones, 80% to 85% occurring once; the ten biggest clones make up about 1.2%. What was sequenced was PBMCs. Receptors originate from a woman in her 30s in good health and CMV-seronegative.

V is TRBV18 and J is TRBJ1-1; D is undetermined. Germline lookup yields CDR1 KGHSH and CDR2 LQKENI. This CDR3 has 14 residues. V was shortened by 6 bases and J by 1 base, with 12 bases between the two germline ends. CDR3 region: CASSPIPRNTEAFF. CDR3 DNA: TGTGCCAGCTCCCCCATCCCCAGGAACACTGAAGCTTTCTTT.

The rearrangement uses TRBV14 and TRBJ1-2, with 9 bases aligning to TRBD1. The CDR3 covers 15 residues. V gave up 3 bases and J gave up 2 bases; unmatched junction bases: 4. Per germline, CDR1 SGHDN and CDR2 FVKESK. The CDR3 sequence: CASSHPGTGNYGYTF. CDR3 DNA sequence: TGTGCCAGCAGCCACCCCGGGACAGGGAACTATGGCTACACCTTC. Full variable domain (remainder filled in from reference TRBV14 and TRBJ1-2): EAGVTQFPSHSVIEKGQTVTLRCDPISGHDNLYWYRRVMGKEIKFLLHFVKESKQDESGMPNNRFLAERTGGTYSTLKVQPAELEDSGVYFCASSHPGTGNYGYTFGSGTRLTVV.

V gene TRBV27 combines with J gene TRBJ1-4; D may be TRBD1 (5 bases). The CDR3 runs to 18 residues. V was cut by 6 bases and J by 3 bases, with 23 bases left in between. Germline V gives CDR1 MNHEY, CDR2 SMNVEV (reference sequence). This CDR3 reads CASSSTQSQGSPNEKLFF. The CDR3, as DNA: TGTGCCAGCAGCTCTACCCAATCCCAGGGTAGTCCTAATGAAAAACTGTTTTTT.

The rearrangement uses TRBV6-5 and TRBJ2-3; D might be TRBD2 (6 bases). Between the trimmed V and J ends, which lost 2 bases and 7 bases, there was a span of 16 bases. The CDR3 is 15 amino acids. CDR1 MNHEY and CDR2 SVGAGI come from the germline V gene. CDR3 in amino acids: CASSYEGLLSNTQYF. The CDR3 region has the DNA TGTGCCAGCAGTTACGAGGGACTCCTGTCCAATACGCAGTATTTT.

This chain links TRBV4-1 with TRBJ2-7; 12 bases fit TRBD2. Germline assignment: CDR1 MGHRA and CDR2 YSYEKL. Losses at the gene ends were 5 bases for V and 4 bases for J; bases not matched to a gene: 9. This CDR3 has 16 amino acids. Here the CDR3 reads CASSLTSGRFNYEQYF. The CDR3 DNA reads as TGCGCCAGCAGCTTAACTAGCGGGAGGTTTAATTACGAGCAGTACTTC.

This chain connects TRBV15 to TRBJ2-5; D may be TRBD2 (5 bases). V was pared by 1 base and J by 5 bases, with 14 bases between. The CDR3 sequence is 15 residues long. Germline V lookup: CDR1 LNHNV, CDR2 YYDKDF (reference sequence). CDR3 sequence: CATSRGSDSVETQYF. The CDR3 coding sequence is TGTGCCACCAGCAGAGGGTCGGACTCCGTCGAGACCCAGTACTTC. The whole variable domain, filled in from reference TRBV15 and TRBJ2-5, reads DAMVIQNPRYQVTQFGKPVTLSCSQTLNHNVMYWYQQKSSQAPKLLFHYYDKDFNNEADTPDNFQSRRPNTSFCFLDIRSPGLGDTAMYLCATSRGSDSVETQYFGPGTRLLVL.

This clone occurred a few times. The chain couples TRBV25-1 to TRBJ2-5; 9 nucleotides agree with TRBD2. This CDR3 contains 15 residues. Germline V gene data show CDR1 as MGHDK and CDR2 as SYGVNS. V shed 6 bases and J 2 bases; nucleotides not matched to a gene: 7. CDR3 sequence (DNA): TGTGCCAGCAGCAACCAGCGGGGGGCACAAGAGACCCAGTACTTC. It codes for CASSNQRGAQETQYF.

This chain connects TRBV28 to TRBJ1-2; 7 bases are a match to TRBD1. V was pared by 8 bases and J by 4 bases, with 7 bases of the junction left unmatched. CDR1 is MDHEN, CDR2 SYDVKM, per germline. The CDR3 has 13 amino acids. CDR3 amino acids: CASWGQRLYGYTF. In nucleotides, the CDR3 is TGTGCCAGCTGGGGACAGCGGCTCTATGGCTACACCTTC.

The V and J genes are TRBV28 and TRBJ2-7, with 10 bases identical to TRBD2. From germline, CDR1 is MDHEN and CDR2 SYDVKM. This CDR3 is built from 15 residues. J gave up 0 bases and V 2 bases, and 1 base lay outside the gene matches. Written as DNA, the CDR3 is TGTGCCAGCAGTTTACTAGCGGGAGCCTCCTACGAGCAGTACTTC. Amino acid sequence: CASSLLAGASYEQYF.

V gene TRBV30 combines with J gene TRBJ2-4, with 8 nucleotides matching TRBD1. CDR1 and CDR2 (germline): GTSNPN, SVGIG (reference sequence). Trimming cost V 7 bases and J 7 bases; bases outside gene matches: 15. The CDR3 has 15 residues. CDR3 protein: CASRTGTGLANIQYF. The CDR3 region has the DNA TGTGCCTCGAGGACAGGGACAGGTTTGGCGAACATTCAGTACTTC.

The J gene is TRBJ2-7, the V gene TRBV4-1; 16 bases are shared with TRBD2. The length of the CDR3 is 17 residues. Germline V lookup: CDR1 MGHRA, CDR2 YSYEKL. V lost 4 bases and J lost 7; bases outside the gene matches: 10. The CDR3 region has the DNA TGCGCCAGCAGCCTATCGGGACTAGCGGGAGGGCTTGGGGAGCAGTACTTC. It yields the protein CASSLSGLAGGLGEQYF.

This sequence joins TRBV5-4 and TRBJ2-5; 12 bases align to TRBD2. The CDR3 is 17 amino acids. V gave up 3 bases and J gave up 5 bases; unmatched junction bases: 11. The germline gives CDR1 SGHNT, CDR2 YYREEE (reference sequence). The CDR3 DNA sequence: TGTGCCAGCAGCTCGGAGGAGGGACTAGCGGGTTCGGAGACCCAGTACTTC. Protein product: CASSSEEGLAGSETQYF.

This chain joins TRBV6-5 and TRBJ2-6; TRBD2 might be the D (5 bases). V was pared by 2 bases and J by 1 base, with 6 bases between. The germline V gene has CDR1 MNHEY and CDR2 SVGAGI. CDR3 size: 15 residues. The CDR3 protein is CASSYEGSGANVLTF. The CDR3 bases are TGTGCCAGCAGTTACGAGGGATCTGGGGCCAACGTCCTGACTTTC.

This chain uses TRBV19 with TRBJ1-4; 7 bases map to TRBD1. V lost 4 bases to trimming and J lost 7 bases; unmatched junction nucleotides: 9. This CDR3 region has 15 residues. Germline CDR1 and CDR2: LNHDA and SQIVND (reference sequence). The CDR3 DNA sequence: TGTGCCAGTAGTACCGGACAGGTCCGCAGTGAAAAACTGTTTTTT. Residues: CASSTGQVRSEKLFF.

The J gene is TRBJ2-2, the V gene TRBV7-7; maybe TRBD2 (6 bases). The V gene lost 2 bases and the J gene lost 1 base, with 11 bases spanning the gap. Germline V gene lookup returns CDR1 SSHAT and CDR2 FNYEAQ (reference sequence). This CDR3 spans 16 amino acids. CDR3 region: CASSLTLARNTGELFF. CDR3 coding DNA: TGTGCCAGCAGCTTAACCCTAGCGCGGAACACCGGGGAGCTGTTTTTT.

The CDR3 nucleotides are TGTGCCAGCAATAGTGTCCAAGAGACCCAGTACTTC. Translation gives CASNSVQETQYF. The rearrangement links TRBV2 to TRBJ2-5, with D unclear. V was clipped by 7 bases and J by 1 base, with 7 bases between them. The V gene's germline CDR1 is SNHLY and CDR2 FYNNEI. The CDR3 spans 12 residues. The complete variable domain, with remaining parts taken from reference TRBV2 and TRBJ2-5, reads EPEVTQTPSHQVTQMGQEVILRCVPISNHLYFYWYRQILGQKVEFLVSFYNNEISEKSEIFDDQFSVERPDGSNFTLKIRSTKLEDSAMYFCASNSVQETQYFGPGTRLLVL.

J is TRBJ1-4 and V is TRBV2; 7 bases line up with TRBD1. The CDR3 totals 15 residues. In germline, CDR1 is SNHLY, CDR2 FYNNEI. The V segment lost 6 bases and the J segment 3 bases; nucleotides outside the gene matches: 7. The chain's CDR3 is CASSPDRPPNEKLFF. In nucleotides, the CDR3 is TGTGCCAGCAGCCCGGACAGGCCCCCTAATGAAAAACTGTTTTTT.

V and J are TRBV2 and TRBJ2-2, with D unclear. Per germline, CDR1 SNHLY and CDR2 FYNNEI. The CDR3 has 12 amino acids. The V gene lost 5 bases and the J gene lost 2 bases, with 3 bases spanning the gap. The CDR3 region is CASSLNTGELFF. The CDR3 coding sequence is TGTGCCAGCAGTTTAAACACCGGGGAGCTGTTTTTT.

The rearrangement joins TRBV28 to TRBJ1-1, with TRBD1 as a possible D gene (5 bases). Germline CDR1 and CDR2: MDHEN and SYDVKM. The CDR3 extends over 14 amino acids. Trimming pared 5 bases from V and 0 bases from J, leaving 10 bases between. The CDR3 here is CASSVQALNTEAFF. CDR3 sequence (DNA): TGTGCCAGCAGTGTACAGGCCCTGAACACTGAAGCTTTCTTT. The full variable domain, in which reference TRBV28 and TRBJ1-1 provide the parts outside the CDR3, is DVKVTQSSRYLVKRTGEKVFLECVQDMDHENMFWYRQDPGLGLRLIYFSYDVKMKEKGDIPEGYSVSREKKERFSLILESASTNQTSMYLCASSVQALNTEAFFGQGTRLTVV.